A selection of T cell receptor beta chains follows, all from one sample in a study of blood T cell repertoires in COVID-19. Profiled with immunoSEQ multiplex PCR; TCRdb holds only in-frame clones, not every one. This table holds more than 150,000 clones, over 70% found once. Specimen: PBMCs or T cells enriched from blood (not recorded which). The origin of the receptors is a man aged 55 to 69 who had been exposed to COVID-19. Each CDR3 is given with its conserved first and last residue. The D gene is left open where the match is weak. Clone sizes are given selectively: once, few, many, or a class where the clone is expanded.

abundance,j_gene,d_gene,v_gene,len,CDR3aa,CDR3nt
-,TRBJ2-3,TRBD2,TRBV27,16,CASSFVGLAGVDTQYF,TGTGCCAGCAGTTTTGTTGGACTAGCGGGAGTAGATACGCAGTATTTT
-,TRBJ2-1,-,TRBV12-3/TRBV12-4,11,CASSQLNEQFF,TGTGCCAGCAGCCAATTGAATGAGCAGTTCTTC
-,TRBJ1-2,-,TRBV27,13,CASSFQGPGGYTF,TGTGCCAGCAGTTTCCAGGGGCCTGGCGGCTACACCTTC
-,TRBJ1-5,-,TRBV5-1,15,CASSKDSFSNQPQHF,TGCGCCAGCAGCAAGGACAGCTTTAGCAATCAGCCCCAGCATTTT
many,TRBJ1-1,TRBD1,TRBV27,15,CASSPRQGQNTEAFF,TGTGCCAGCAGTCCGAGACAGGGCCAGAACACTGAAGCTTTCTTT
-,TRBJ1-5,TRBD1,TRBV6-2/TRBV6-3,18,CASSYGTGGKIGNQPQHF,TGTGCCAGCAGTTACGGGACAGGGGGCAAGATTGGGAATCAGCCCCAGCATTTT
-,TRBJ2-1,TRBD2,TRBV9,16,CASSVLSLAGYNEQFF,TGTGCCAGCAGCGTATTGTCTCTAGCGGGGTACAATGAGCAGTTCTTC
-,TRBJ2-5,-,TRBV7-2,15,CASSERRQWQETQYF,TGTGCCAGCAGCGAGAGACGACAATGGCAAGAGACCCAGTACTTC
-,TRBJ1-3,-,TRBV3-1/TRBV3-2,14,CASSQGLSGNTIYF,TGTGCCAGCAGCCAGGGACTTTCTGGAAACACCATATATTTT
-,TRBJ2-7,TRBD1,TRBV2,14,CASRPGTGAYEQYF,TGTGCCAGCAGACCAGGGACAGGGGCCTACGAGCAGTACTTC
-,TRBJ1-2,TRBD1,TRBV7-2,14,CASSITGTAYGYTF,TGTGCCAGCAGCATTACCGGGACAGCCTATGGCTACACCTTC
-,TRBJ1-6,-,TRBV18,14,CASSPLREGSPLHF,TGTGCCAGCTCACCACTCCGGGAGGGGTCACCCCTCCACTTT
-,TRBJ1-6,-,TRBV7-9,15,CASSPPGGMNSPLHF,TGTGCCAGCAGCCCCCCGGGGGGTATGAATTCACCCCTCCACTTT
-,TRBJ1-5,TRBD1,TRBV18,15,CASTLTGGGNQPQHF,TGTGCCAGCACACTGACAGGGGGAGGTAATCAGCCCCAGCATTTT
few,TRBJ2-7,-,TRBV14,14,CASSQGWERDEQYF,TGTGCCAGCAGCCAAGGGTGGGAGAGGGACGAGCAGTACTTC
-,TRBJ2-3,-,TRBV5-4,15,CASSERGQGTDTQYF,TGTGCCAGCAGCGAGCGAGGTCAGGGGACAGATACGCAGTATTTT
-,TRBJ1-3,-,TRBV19,15,CATPGHKNSGNTIYF,TGTGCCACCCCGGGACACAAGAACTCTGGAAACACCATATATTTT
-,TRBJ1-6,TRBD1,TRBV30,14,CAWMYGTVMSPLHF,TGTGCCTGGATGTATGGGACAGTCATGTCACCCCTCCACTTT
few,TRBJ2-7,TRBD1,TRBV5-1,14,CASSLVQGGYEQYF,TGCGCCAGCAGCTTGGTACAGGGGGGCTACGAGCAGTACTTC
-,TRBJ1-4,-,TRBV18,15,CASSRPGHPDEKLFF,TGTGCCAGCTCACGGCCGGGACACCCTGATGAAAAACTGTTTTTT
-,TRBJ2-3,-,TRBV13,14,CASSADSIGDTQYF,TGTGCCAGCAGCGCCGACAGTATTGGAGATACGCAGTATTTT
-,TRBJ2-2,TRBD2,TRBV7-3,13,CASSRTRAGELFF,TGTGCCAGCAGCCGGACTAGGGCCGGGGAGCTGTTTTTT
-,TRBJ1-3,TRBD1,TRBV6-5,14,CASSTTGSGNTIYF,TGTGCCAGCAGTACGACAGGGTCCGGAAACACCATATATTTT
-,TRBJ2-5,TRBD2,TRBV7-9,14,CASSYLATSGAQYF,TGTGCCAGCAGCTACCTCGCGACTAGCGGGGCCCAGTACTTC
-,TRBJ2-2,-,TRBV5-1,15,CASSLFSANTGELFF,TGCGCCAGCAGCTTGTTTAGCGCGAACACCGGGGAGCTGTTTTTT
-,TRBJ2-5,-,TRBV18,15,CASSPGGRGGETQYF,TGTGCCAGCTCACCAGGAGGCAGGGGCGGGGAGACCCAGTACTTC
-,TRBJ1-5,TRBD1,TRBV10-3,15,CAISPGGQSNQPQHF,TGTGCCATCAGCCCAGGGGGACAGTCCAATCAGCCCCAGCATTTT
-,TRBJ2-7,-,TRBV11-3,14,CASSLQGGDYEQYF,TGTGCCAGCAGCCTACAGGGAGGGGACTACGAGCAGTACTTC
-,TRBJ1-2,-,TRBV2,13,CASSQGLNYGYTF,TGTGCCAGCTCTCAGGGACTTAACTATGGCTACACCTTC
-,TRBJ1-5,TRBD1,TRBV12-3/TRBV12-4,11,CASSLTGTQHF,TGTGCCAGCAGCTTGACAGGGACCCAGCATTTT
-,TRBJ2-1,TRBD2,TRBV3-1/TRBV3-2,16,CASSQAVAGGNNEQFF,TGTGCCAGCAGCCAAGCTGTAGCGGGAGGGAACAATGAGCAGTTCTTC